This T cell receptor beta chain was found in a study of blood T cells in healthy people across ages. Study conclusions and caveats: Estimated diversity across one million T cells was deemed an underestimate.

CDR3 length equals 14 residues. Germline CDR1 is MGHRA and CDR2 is YSYEKL. Alongside a J-beta primer mix, a sample-barcoded 5' primer served in a second PCR lasting about 6 to 11 cycles. TCRdb ran MiXCR on the 5' RACE reads and lists one entry per CDR3 protein. This table holds more than 900,000 distinct CDR3 sequences, 29% found once. Details on this clonotype: As yet, its antigen is unknown.

Donors each provided approximately 9.6 milliliters of peripheral blood. This sample was shared with a second study, whose subject was T cells of mothers and their children.

The sequence was obtained from a woman in her 40s in good health. Sequencing was performed on blood. J is TRBJ2-1 and V is TRBV4-1; D is perhaps TRBD1 (5 bases). The J call could be wrong; TRBJ2-7 is a better fit for the DNA end. For the CDR3, the DNA is TGCGCCAGCAGCCGGGGCACTCCCACCTACGAGCAGTACTTC. This codes for CASSRGTPTYEQYF.